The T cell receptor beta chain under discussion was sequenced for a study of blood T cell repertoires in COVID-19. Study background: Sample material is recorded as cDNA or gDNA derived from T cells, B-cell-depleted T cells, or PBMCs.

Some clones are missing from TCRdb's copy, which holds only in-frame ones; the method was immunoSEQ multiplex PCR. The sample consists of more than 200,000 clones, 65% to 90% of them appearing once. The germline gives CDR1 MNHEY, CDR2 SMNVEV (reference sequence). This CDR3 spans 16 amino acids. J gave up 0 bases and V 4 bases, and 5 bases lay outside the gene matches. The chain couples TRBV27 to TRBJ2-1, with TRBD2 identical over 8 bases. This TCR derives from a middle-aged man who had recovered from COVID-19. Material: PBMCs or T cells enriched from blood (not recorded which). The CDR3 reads CASSSLAGSSYNEQFF. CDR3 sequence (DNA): TGTGCCAGCAGTTCGTTAGCGGGAAGCTCCTACAATGAGCAGTTCTTC.